In its sample, the clone carrying this T cell receptor beta chain was seen many times. The CDR3 contains 15 residues. V shed 4 bases and J shed 4 bases, with 13 bases lying between them. Germline CDR1 LGHNA, CDR2 YNFKEQ. The entry originates in a study of regulatory T cells in long-lasting Graves disease. Study overall: Under 3 months of antithyroid drugs had been taken by newly diagnosed Graves' patients.

Time point meaning: newly diagnosed GD, antithyroid drugs for less than 3 months. Extracted RNA from PBMCs served as the source of the TCR library. American Thyroid Association guidelines served as the basis for diagnosing Graves' disease. Arm-PCR with iRepertoire HTBI primers amplified the CDR3 regions for these TCR beta libraries. TCRdb reprocessed the multiplex PCR reads with MiXCR, giving one entry per CDR3 protein. The profile shows roughly 320,000 distinct CDR3 sequences, around 17% of them singletons. The same sample was also studied in work on T cells in Graves' hyperthyroidism and ophthalmopathy.

The sequence came from a man aged 35 to 55 with Graves disease. The specimen comprised peripheral blood mononuclear cells (PBMCs), sampled at new diagnosis, from a patient treated with antithyroid drugs. The chain couples TRBV4-2 to TRBJ1-4; a possible D gene is TRBD1 (6 bases). The CDR3 spells CASSLQDRRNEKLFF. CDR3 bases: TGTGCCAGCAGCCTCCAAGACAGGCGTAATGAAAAACTGTTTTTT.